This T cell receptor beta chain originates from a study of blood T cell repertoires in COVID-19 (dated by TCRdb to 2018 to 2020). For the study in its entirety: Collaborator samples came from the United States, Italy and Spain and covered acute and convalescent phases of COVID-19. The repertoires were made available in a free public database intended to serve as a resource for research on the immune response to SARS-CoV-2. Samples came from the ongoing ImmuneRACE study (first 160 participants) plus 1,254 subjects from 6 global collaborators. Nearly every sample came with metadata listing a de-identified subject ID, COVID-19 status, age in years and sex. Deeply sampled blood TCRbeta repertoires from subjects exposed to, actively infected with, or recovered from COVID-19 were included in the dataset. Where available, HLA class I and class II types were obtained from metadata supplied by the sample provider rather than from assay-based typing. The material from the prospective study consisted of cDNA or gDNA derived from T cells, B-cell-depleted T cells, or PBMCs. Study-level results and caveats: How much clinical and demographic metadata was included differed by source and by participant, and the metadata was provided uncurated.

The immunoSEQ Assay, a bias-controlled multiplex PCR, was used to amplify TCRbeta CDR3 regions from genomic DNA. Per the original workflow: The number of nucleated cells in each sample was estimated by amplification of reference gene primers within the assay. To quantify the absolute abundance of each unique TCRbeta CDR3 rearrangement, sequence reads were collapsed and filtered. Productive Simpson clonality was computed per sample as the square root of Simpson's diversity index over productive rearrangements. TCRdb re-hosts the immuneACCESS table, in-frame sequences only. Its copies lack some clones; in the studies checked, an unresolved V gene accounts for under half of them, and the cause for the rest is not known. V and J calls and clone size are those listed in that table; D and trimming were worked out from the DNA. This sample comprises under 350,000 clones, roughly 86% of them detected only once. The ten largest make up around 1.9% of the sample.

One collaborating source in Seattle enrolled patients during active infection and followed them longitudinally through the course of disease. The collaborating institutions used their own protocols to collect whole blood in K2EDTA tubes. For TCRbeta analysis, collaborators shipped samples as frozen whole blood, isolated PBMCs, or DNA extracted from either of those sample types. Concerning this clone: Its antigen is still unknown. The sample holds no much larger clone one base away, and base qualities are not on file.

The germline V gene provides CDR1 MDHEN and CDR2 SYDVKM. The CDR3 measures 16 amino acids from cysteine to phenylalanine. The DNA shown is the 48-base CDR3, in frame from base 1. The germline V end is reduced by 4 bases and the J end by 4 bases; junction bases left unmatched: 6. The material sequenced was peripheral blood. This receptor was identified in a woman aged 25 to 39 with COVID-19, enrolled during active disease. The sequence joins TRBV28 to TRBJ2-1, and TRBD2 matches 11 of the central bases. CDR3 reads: CASSSSGTSGYNEQFF. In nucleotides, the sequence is TGTGCCAGCAGTTCCTCCGGGACTAGCGGATACAATGAGCAGTTCTTC.